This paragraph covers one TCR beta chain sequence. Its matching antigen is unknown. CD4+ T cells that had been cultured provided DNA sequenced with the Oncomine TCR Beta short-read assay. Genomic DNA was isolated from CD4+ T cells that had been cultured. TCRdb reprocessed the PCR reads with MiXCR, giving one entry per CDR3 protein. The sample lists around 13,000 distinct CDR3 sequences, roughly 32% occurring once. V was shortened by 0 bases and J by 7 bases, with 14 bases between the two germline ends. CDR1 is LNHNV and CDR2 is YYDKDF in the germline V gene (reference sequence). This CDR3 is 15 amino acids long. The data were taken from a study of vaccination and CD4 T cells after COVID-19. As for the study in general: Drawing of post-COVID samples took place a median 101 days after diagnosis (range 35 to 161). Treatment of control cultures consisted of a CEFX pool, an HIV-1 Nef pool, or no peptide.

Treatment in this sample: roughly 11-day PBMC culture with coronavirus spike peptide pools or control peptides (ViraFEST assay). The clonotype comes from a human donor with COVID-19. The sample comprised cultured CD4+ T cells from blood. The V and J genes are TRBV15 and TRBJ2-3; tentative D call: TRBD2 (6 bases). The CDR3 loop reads CATSRDQAAGNTQYF. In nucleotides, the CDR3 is TGTGCCACCAGCAGAGATCAGGCGGCGGGGAATACGCAGTATTTT.